This T cell receptor beta chain is from a study of CD8+CD57+ T cells in acquired aplastic anemia. About the research overall: There were roughly 9.8 million reads, on average, for CD4+ cells from healthy donors.

Ten or more counts support this clonotype. Its antigen is as yet unknown. The CDR3 totals 14 residues. The ends were cut back, 3 bases at V and 1 base at J, with 8 bases in the middle. General study points: Overlapping CD8+ CDR3 repertoires of patients and controls contained about 27 shared sequences.

The study profiled TCR beta VDJ and CDR3 using genomic DNA as template. TCRdb re-analysed the reads in MiXCR, keeping a single row per CDR3 protein. Of over 150,000 distinct CDR3 sequences listed, around half are singletons. This sequence joins TRBV12-3 or TRBV12-4 and TRBJ2-3, with D possibly TRBD2 on 6 matching bases. Input material: sorted CD4+, CD8+, or CD8+CD57+ T cells (not recorded which) from PBMCs. The source of this sequence is a human donor in good health, serving as a control. CDR3 sequence: CASSFGGGTDTQYF. CDR3 DNA sequence: TGTGCCAGCAGTTTCGGGGGAGGCACAGATACGCAGTATTTT.